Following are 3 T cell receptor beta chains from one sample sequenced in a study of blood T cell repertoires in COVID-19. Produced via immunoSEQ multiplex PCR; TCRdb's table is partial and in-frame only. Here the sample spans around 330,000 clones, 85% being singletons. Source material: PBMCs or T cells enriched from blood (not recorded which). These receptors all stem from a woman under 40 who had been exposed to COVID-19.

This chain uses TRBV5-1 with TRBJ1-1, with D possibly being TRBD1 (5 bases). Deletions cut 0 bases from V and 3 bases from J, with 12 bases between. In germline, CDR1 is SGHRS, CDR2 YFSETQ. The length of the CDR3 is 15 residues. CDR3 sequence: CASSLGQGLDTEAFF. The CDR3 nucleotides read TGCGCCAGCAGCTTGGGGCAGGGATTGGACACTGAAGCTTTCTTT.

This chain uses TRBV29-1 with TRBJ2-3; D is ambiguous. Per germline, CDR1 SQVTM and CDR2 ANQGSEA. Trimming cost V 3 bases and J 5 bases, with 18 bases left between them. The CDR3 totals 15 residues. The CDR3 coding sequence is TGCAGCGTTGATAGGTCACGGGTCCCTGGAGATACGCAGTATTTT. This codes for CSVDRSRVPGDTQYF.

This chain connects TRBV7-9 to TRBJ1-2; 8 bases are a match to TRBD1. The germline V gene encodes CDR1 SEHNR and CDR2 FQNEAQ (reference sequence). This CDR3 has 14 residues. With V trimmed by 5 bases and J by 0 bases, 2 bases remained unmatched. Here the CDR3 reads CASSTGQANYGYTF. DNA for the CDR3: TGTGCCAGCAGCACGGGACAGGCTAACTATGGCTACACCTTC.